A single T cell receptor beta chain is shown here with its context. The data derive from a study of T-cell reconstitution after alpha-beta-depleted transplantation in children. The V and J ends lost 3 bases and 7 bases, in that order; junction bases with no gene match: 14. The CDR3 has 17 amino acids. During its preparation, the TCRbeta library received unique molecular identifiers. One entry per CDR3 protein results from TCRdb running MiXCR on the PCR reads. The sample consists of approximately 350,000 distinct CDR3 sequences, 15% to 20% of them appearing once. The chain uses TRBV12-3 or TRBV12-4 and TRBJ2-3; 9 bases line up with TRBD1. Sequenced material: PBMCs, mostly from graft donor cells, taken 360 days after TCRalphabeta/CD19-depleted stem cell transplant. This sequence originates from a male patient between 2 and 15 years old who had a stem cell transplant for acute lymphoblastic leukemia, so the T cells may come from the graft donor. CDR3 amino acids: CASSFQKSTGGAYTQYF. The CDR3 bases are TGTGCCAGCAGTTTTCAAAAGTCCACAGGGGGCGCATATACGCAGTATTTT.